This T cell receptor (beta chain) was captured in a study of cytomegalovirus exposure and HLA in healthy donors. The CDR3 runs 17 residues. V dropped 1 base and J dropped 4; count of bases not matched to a gene: 11. Germline lookup yields CDR1 SGHRS and CDR2 YFSETQ. The PCR used 60 Vbeta and 13 Jbeta primers. Authors' analysis steps: About 9.9 million of the roughly 77 million unique TCR beta chains counted in a later analysis were shared. Generated by immunoSEQ multiplex PCR, the TCRdb table keeps only in-frame clones and is missing some. The V and J calls and clone size are taken from that table; D and trimming were inferred from the DNA. The sample has around 170,000 clones; over 60% are singletons.

The TCR originated in a man between 40 and 49 years old in good health and CMV-seronegative. The chain uses TRBV5-1 and TRBJ2-7, with TRBD1 matching 10 bases. Sequenced input: PBMCs. The CDR3 nucleotides read TGCGCCAGCAGCTTGCCCCGGGACAGGGGAAATGATTACGAGCAGTACTTC. Its protein is CASSLPRDRGNDYEQYF.